This record looks at one T cell receptor (beta chain) sequence and its context. The data belong to a study of blood T cell repertoires in COVID-19. The data were produced by immunoSEQ multiplex PCR, yet TCRdb's version contains in-frame clones alone and is incomplete. The sample includes 100,000 to 150,000 clones, roughly nine tenths of them seen just once. This CDR3 has 16 amino acids. Looked up from germline, CDR1 is LNHNV and CDR2 is YYDKDF (reference sequence). The V end lost 5 bases, the J end lost 2 bases, and 15 bases lay between the germline ends. This receptor was identified in a man aged 45-65 years with active COVID-19. This chain connects TRBV15 to TRBJ2-2; a possible D gene is TRBD2 (6 bases). The sample consisted of peripheral blood. CDR3 sequence: CATSVGGTYNTGELFF. The CDR3 bases are TGTGCCACCAGCGTGGGCGGGACTTATAACACCGGGGAGCTGTTTTTT.